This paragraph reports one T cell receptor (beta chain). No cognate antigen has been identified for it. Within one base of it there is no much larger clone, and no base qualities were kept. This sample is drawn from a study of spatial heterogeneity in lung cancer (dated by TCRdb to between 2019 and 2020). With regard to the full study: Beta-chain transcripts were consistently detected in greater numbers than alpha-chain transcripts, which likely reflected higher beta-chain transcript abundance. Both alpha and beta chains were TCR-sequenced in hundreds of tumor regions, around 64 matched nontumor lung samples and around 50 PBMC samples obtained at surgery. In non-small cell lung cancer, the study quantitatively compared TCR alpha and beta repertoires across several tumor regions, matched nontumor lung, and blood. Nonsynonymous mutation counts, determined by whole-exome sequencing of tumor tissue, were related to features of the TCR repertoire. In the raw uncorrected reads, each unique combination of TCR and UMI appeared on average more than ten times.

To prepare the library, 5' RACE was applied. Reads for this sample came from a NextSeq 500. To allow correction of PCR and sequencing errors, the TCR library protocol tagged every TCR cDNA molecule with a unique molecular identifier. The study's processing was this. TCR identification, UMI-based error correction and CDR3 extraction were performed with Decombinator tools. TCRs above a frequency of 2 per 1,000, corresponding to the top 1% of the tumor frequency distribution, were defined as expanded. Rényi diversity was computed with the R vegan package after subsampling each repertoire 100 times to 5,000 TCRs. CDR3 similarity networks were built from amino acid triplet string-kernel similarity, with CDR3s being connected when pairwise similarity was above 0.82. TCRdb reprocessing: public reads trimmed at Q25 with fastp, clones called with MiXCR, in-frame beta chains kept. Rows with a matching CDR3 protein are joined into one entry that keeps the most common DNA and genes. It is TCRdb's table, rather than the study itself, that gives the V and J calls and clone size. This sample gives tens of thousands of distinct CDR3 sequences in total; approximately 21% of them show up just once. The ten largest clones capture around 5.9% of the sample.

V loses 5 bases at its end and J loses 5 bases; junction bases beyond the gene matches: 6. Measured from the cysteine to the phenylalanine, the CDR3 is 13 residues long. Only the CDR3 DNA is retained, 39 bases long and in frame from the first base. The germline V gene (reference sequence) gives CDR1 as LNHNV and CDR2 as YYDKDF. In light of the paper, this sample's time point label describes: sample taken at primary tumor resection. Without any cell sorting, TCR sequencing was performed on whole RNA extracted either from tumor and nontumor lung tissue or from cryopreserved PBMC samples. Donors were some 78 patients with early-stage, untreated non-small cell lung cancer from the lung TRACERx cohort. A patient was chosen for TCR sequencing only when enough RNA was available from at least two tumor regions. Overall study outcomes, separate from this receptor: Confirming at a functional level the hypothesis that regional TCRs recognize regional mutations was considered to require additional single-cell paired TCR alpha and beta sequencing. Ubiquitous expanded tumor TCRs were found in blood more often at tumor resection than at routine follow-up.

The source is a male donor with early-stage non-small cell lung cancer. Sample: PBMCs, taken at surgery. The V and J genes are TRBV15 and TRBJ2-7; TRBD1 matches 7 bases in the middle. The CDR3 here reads CATSGNDRDEQYF. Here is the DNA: TGTGCCACCAGCGGCAATGACAGGGACGAGCAGTACTTC.